Presented here are 9 T cell receptor beta chains from one specimen sequenced in a study of CD8+CD57+ T cells in acquired aplastic anemia. According to the study, genomic DNA was the template for TCR beta VDJ and CDR3 profiling. TCRdb passed the reads through MiXCR, listing each CDR3 protein once. The sample consists of around 430,000 distinct CDR3 sequences, more than 25% of them appearing once. CD8+CD57+ cell expansion, shown by flow cytometry, had occurred in the patients selected for sequencing. The specimen sequenced was sorted CD4+, CD8+, or CD8+CD57+ T cells (not recorded which) from PBMCs. The receptors come from a human donor with aplastic anemia.

This clonotype was counted only a few times. This sequence may be a read error, since a much larger clone differs from it by one base. V gene TRBV20-1 combines with J gene TRBJ1-6, with D tentatively TRBD1 (6 bases). This CDR3 comprises 13 residues. Trimming took off 5 bases at V and 10 bases at J, with 15 bases between the two ends. Germline V gene lookup returns CDR1 DFQATT and CDR2 SNEGSKA (reference sequence). Written as DNA, the CDR3 is TGCAGTGCTGCAGAGCGGACAGACTCACCCCTCCACTTT. Residues: CSAAERTDSPLHF.

In its sample, this clonotype was seen many times. This sequence joins TRBV19 and TRBJ1-6; 8 positions agree with TRBD1. V gave up 8 bases and J gave up 0 bases; unmatched junction bases: 3. Germline loops: CDR1 LNHDA, CDR2 SQIVND (reference sequence). This CDR3 spans 15 amino acids. As DNA, the CDR3 is TGTGCCAGTGGGACAGGAGTCTCCTATAATTCACCCCTCCACTTT. Translated: CASGTGVSYNSPLHF.

This clonotype was observed at least ten times. The chain joins TRBV29-1 to TRBJ2-7; D call uncertain. Deletions cut 3 bases from V and 2 bases from J, with 14 bases between. CDR3 length equals 14 residues. Germline V lookup: CDR1 SQVTM, CDR2 ANQGSEA. In DNA, the CDR3 is TGCAGCGTTGATAAACACTCCGCAGCCTACGAGCAGTACTTC. It specifies CSVDKHSAAYEQYF.

This clonotype was seen only once. One base away lies a much larger clone, so this may be a sequencing read error. The chain links TRBV19 to TRBJ1-1; no clear D gene. Germline V gives CDR1 LNHDA, CDR2 SQIVND (reference sequence). Trimming cost V 4 bases and J 0 bases, with 12 bases left between them. The CDR3 loop spans 15 amino acids. The CDR3 sequence is CASSTEGIMNTEAFF. In DNA, the CDR3 is TGTGCCAGTAGTACAGAGGGAATAATGAACACTGAAGCTTTCTTT.

The chain recombines TRBV2 with TRBJ1-2; D remains ambiguous. V shed 4 bases and J shed 3 bases, with 6 bases lying between them. The CDR3 is 12 residues long. Germline V gene lookup returns CDR1 SNHLY and CDR2 FYNNEI. CDR3 coding DNA: TGTGCCAGCAGTGCGCAGGACTATGGCTACACCTTC. Translation: CASSAQDYGYTF.

This clonotype has at least ten counts. The chain joins TRBV10-3 to TRBJ1-2; TRBD1 aligns across 8 bases. Germline CDR1 and CDR2: ENHRY and SYGVKD. V lost 4 bases and J lost 4; bases outside the gene matches: 8. The CDR3 has 15 amino acids. DNA for the CDR3: TGTGCCATCAGTGCGGACAGGGCCATCCTCTATGGCTACACCTTC. This encodes CAISADRAILYGYTF.

The rearrangement uses TRBV6-4 and TRBJ2-3; tentatively, D is TRBD2 (6 bases). CDR1 MRHNA and CDR2 SNTAGT come from the germline V gene. Trimming left V 10 bases short and J 2 bases short, with 13 bases between. The CDR3 runs to 13 residues. This chain's CDR3 is CATSGRDTDTQYF. The CDR3 DNA sequence: TGTGCCACCTCTGGGCGGGACACAGATACGCAGTATTTT.

This sequence joins TRBV3-1 and TRBJ1-3, with D possibly TRBD1 on 5 matching bases. The V gene lost 0 bases and the J gene lost 4 bases, with 10 bases spanning the gap. CDR3 length equals 15 residues. CDR1 and CDR2 (germline): LGHDT, YNNKEL (reference sequence). The CDR3 spells CASSQDGGAGNTIYF. The CDR3 DNA reads TGTGCCAGCAGCCAAGATGGAGGGGCCGGAAACACCATATATTTT. The variable domain in full, with the rest retrieved from reference TRBV3-1 and TRBJ1-3, is DTAVSQTPKYLVTQMGNDKSIKCEQNLGHDTMYWYKQDSKKFLKIMFSYNNKELIINETVPNRFSPKSPDKAHLNLHINSLELGDSAVYFCASSQDGGAGNTIYFGEGSWLTVV.

A remark on this clonotype: A read error may explain this, as a much larger clone is one base away. In nucleotides, the CDR3 is TGTGCCAGTAGTGCAACGACAGGGGTTTATAGCAATCAGCCCCAGCATTTT. Protein: CASSATTGVYSNQPQHF. This chain links TRBV19 with TRBJ1-5; 8 bases align to TRBD1. Trimming took 5 bases from V and 0 from J; bases not matched to a gene: 9. CDR1 and CDR2 (germline): LNHDA, SQIVND (reference sequence). The CDR3 is 17 residues long. The variable domain in full, with the rest retrieved from reference TRBV19 and TRBJ1-5, is DGGITQSPKYLFRKEGQNVTLSCEQNLNHDAMYWYRQDPGQGLRLIYYSQIVNDFQKGDIAEGYSVSREKKESFPLTVTSAQKNPTAFYLCASSATTGVYSNQPQHFGDGTRLSIL.